This T cell receptor (beta chain) was identified during a study of Ad26.COV2.S vaccination and SARS-CoV-2 variants. Study-wide points: Compared with placebo recipients, vaccine recipients had higher spike-specific TCR breadth. Possibly, TCR breadth and depth analyses underestimated total T cell responses.

Treatment here: about 20 received Ad26.COV2.S at low or high dose, single or two shots; about five received placebo; per-sample allocation not given. The investigators took samples on day 63 after the first vaccine or placebo injection. Remarks on this clone: The antigen remains unidentified.

The method was immunoSEQ multiplex PCR; TCRdb's version includes in-frame clones alone and lacks a portion of them. The data hold some 350,000 clones, with about 90% observed a single time. Germline V gene lookup returns CDR1 LGHNA and CDR2 YSLEER. Trimming shortened V by 1 base and J by 5 bases, and 12 bases separated the two germline ends. The CDR3 runs 15 residues. The input for sequencing was peripheral blood, taken in a trial of Ad26.COV2.S vaccine versus placebo. The receptor's source is a person between 18 and 59 years old who received the Ad26.COV2.S COVID-19 vaccine or a placebo. The genes are TRBV4-3 and TRBJ1-5, with a tentative D call TRBD1 (5 bases). The CDR3 DNA is TGCGCCAGCAGCCAAGGTCGGGGGGGTGATCAGCCCCAGCATTTT. Protein: CASSQGRGGDQPQHF.